The present T cell receptor (beta chain) was sequenced within a study of CD4 and CD8 cells across lung adenocarcinoma regions. CDR3 length: 12 residues. J gave up 6 bases and V 4 bases, and 4 bases lay outside the gene matches. Germline assignment: CDR1 DFQATT and CDR2 SNEGSKA (reference sequence). TCRdb ran MiXCR on the PCR reads and lists one entry per CDR3 protein. The sample contains tens of thousands of distinct CDR3 sequences, more than 45% of which appear only once. This clonotype was obtained from a male donor with lung adenocarcinoma. The CD4 and CD8 labels of this study may be unreliable. The chain joins TRBV20-1 to TRBJ1-2; 8 nucleotides align to TRBD1. What was sequenced was CD4+ T cells from the center of a lung tumor. CDR3 sequence reads: CSATGGMDGYTF. The CDR3 region has the DNA TGCAGTGCTACAGGGGGCATGGATGGCTACACCTTC.